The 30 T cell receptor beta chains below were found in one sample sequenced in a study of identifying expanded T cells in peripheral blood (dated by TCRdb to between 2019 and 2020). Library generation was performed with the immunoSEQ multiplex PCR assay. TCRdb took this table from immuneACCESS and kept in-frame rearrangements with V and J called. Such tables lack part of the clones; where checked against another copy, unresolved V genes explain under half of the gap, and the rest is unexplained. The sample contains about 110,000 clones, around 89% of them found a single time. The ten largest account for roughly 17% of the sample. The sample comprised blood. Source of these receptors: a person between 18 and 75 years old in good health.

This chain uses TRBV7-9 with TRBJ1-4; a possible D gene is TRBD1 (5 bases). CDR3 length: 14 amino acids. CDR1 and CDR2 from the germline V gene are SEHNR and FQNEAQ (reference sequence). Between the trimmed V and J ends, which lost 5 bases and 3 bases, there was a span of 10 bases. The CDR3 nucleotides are TGTGCCAGCAGCCTGGGGGGGGCTAATGAAAAACTGTTTTTT. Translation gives CASSLGGANEKLFF.

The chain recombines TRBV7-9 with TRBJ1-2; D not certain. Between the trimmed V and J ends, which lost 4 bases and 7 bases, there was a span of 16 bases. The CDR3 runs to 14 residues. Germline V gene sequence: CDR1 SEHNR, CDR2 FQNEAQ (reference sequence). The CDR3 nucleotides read TGTGCCAGCAGCTCTGAGGCTAGGCGGGCTGGCTACACCTTC. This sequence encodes CASSSEARRAGYTF.

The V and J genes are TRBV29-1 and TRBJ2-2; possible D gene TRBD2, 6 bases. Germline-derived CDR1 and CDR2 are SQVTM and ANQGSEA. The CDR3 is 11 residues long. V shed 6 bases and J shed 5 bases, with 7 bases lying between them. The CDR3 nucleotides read TGCAGCGTCGCGGGAACCGGGGAGCTGTTTTTT. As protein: CSVAGTGELFF.

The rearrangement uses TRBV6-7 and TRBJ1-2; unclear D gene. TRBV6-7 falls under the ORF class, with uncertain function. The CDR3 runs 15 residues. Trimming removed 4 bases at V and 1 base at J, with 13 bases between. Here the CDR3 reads CASSSVEGRNYGYTF. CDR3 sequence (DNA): TGTGCCAGCAGTTCCGTCGAGGGTCGTAACTATGGCTACACCTTC.

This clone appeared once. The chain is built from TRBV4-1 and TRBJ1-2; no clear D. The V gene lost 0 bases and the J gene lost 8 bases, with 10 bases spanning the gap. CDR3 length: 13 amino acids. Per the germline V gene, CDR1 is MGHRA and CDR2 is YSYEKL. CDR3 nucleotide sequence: TGCGCCAGCAGCCAAGAGCTAGGCCAAGGCTACACCTTC. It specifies CASSQELGQGYTF.

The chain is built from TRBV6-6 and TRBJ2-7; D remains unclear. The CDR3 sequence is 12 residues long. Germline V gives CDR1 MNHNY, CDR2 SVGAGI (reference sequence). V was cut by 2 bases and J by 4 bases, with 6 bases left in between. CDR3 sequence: CASSYVPYEQYF. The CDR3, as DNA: TGTGCCAGCAGTTACGTCCCTTACGAGCAGTACTTC.

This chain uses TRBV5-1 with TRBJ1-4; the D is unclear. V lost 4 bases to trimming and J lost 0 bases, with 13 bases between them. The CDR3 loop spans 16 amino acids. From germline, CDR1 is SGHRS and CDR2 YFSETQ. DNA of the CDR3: TGCGCCAGCAGCCTCATTCCAGGTGCAACTAATGAAAAACTGTTTTTT. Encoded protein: CASSLIPGATNEKLFF.

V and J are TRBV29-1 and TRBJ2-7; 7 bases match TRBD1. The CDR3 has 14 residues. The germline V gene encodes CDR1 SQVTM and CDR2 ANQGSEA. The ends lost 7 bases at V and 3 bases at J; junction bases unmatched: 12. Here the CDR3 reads CSAILRDRGYEQYF. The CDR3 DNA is TGCAGCGCCATACTCCGGGACAGAGGCTACGAGCAGTACTTC.

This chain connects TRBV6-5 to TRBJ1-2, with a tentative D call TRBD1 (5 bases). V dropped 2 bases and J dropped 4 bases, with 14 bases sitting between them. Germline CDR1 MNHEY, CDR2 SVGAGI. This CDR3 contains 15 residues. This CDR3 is CASSYDGGIGYGYTF. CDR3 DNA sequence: TGTGCCAGCAGTTACGATGGGGGAATCGGCTATGGCTACACCTTC.

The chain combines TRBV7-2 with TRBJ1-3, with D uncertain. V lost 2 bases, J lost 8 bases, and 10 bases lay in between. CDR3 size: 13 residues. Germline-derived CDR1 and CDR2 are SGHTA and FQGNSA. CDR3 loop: CASSLFAEDTIYF. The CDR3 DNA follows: TGTGCCAGCAGCTTATTCGCAGAGGACACCATATATTTT.

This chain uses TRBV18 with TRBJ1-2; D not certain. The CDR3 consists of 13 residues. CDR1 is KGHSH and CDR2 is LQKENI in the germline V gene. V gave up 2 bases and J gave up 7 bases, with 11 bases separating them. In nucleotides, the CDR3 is TGTGCCAGCTCACCAGGGAACCTGGGTGGCTACACCTTC. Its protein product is CASSPGNLGGYTF.

The CDR3 reads CASSHDRGLNEQYF. The DNA of the CDR3 is TGCGCCAGCAGCCACGACAGGGGGCTGAACGAGCAGTACTTC. This chain uses TRBV5-1 with TRBJ2-7; 10 bases match TRBD1. The CDR3 extends over 14 amino acids. Looked up from germline, CDR1 is SGHRS and CDR2 is YFSETQ. With 4 bases clipped from V and 5 bases from J, the junction kept 6 bases outside the gene matches.

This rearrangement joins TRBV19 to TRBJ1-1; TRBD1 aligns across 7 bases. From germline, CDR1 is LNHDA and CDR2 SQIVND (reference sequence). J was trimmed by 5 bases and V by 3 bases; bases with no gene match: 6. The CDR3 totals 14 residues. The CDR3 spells CASSITGVNTEAFF. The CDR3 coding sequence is TGTGCCAGTAGTATTACAGGGGTAAATACTGAAGCTTTCTTT.

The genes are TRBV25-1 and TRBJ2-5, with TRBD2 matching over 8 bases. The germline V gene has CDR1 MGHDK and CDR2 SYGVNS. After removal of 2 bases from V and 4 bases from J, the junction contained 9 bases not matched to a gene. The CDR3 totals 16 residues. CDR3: CASSESRGGRSETQYF. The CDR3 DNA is TGTGCCAGCAGTGAAAGTCGGGGGGGCCGGTCAGAGACCCAGTACTTC.

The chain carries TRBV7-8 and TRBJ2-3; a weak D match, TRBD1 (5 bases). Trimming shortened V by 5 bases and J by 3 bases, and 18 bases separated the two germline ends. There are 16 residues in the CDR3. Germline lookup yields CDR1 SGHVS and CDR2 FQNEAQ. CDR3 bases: TGTGCCAGCAGCCCACGACAGCATCAAATTACAGATACGCAGTATTTT. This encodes CASSPRQHQITDTQYF.

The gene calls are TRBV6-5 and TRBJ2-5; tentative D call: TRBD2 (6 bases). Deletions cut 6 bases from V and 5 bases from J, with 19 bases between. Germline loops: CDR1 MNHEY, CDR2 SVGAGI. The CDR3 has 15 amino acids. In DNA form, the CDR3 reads TGTGCCAGCAGAACGCTAGGAGGGGCAACGGAGACCCAGTACTTC. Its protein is CASRTLGGATETQYF.

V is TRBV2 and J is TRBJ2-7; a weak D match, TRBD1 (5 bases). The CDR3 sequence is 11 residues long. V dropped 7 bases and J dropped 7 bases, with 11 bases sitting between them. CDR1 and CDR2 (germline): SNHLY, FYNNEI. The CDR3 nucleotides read TGTGCCAGCATCTCCGACAGAGAGCAGTACTTC. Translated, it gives CASISDREQYF. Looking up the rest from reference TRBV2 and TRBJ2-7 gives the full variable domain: EPEVTQTPSHQVTQMGQEVILRCVPISNHLYFYWYRQILGQKVEFLVSFYNNEISEKSEIFDDQFSVERPDGSNFTLKIRSTKLEDSAMYFCASISDREQYFGPGTRLTVT.

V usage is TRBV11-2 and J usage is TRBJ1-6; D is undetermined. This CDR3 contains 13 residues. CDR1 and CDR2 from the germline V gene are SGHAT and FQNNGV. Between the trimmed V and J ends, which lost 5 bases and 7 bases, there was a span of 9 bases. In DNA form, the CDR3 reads TGTGCCAGCAGCCCCCGGGCGAATTCACCCCTCCACTTT. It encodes CASSPRANSPLHF. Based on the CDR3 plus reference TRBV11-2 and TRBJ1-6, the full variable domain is EAGVAQSPRYKIIEKRQSVAFWCNPISGHATLYWYQQILGQGPKLLIQFQNNGVVDDSQLPKDRFSAERLKGVDSTLKIQPAKLEDSAVYLCASSPRANSPLHFGNGTRLTVT.

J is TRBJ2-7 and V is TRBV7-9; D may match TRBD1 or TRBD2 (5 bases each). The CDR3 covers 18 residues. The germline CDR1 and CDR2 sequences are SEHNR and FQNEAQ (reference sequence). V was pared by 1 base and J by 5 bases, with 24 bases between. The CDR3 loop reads CASSLGLGMGVGRHEQYF. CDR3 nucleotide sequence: TGTGCCAGCAGCTTAGGTCTCGGGATGGGGGTAGGAAGGCACGAGCAGTACTTC.

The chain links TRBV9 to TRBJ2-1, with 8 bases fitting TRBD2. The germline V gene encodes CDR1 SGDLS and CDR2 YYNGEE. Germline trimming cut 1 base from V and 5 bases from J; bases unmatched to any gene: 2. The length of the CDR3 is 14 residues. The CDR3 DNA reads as TGTGCCAGCAGCGTAACGGGGGGGAACAATGAGCAGTTCTTC. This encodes CASSVTGGNNEQFF. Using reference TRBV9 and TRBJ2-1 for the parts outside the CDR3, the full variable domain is DSGVTQTPKHLITATGQRVTLRCSPRSGDLSVYWYQQSLDQGLQFLIQYYNGEERAKGNILERFSAQQFPDLHSELNLSSLELGDSALYFCASSVTGGNNEQFFGPGTRLTVL.

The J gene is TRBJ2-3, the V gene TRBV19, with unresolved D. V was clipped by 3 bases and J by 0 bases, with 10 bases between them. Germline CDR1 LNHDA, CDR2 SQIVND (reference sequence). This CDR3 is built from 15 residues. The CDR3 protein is CASSIPRSSTDTQYF. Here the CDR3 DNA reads TGTGCCAGTAGTATCCCCAGGTCTAGCACAGATACGCAGTATTTT.

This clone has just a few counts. The CDR3 DNA is TGTGCCAGCAGCGTAGGGACAGGGGCTAGCACAGATACGCAGTATTTT. This translates into CASSVGTGASTDTQYF. The V and J genes are TRBV9 and TRBJ2-3; 9 positions match TRBD1. CDR3 size: 16 residues. Trimming cost V 0 bases and J 0 bases; bases outside gene matches: 2. The germline V gene encodes CDR1 SGDLS and CDR2 YYNGEE.

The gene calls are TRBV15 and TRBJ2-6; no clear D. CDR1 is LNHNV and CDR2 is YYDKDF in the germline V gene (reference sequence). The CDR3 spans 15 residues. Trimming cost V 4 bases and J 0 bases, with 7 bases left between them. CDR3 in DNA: TGTGCCACCAGCAATCGCCCCTCTGGGGCCAACGTCCTGACTTTC. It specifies CATSNRPSGANVLTF.

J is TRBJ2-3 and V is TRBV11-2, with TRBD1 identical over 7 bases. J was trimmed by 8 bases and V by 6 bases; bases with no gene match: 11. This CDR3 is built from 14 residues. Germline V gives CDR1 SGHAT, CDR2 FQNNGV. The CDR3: CASSTEGTVATQYF. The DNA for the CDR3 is TGTGCCAGCAGTACTGAGGGGACAGTGGCTACGCAGTATTTT. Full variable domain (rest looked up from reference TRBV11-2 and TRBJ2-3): EAGVAQSPRYKIIEKRQSVAFWCNPISGHATLYWYQQILGQGPKLLIQFQNNGVVDDSQLPKDRFSAERLKGVDSTLKIQPAKLEDSAVYLCASSTEGTVATQYFGPGTRLTVL.

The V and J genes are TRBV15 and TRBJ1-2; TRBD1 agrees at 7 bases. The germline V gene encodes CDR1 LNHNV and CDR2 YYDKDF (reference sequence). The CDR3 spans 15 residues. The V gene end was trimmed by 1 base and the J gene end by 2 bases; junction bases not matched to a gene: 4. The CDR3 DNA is TGTGCCACCAGCAGAGGGCAGGGGGGGAACTATGGCTACACCTTC. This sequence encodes CATSRGQGGNYGYTF.

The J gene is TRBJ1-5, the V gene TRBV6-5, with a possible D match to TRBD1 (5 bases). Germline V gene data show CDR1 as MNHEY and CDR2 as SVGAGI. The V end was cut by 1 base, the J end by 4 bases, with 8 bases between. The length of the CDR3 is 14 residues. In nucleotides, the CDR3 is TGTGCCAGCAGTTACTTCCAGGGAAATCAGCCCCAGCATTTT. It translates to CASSYFQGNQPQHF.

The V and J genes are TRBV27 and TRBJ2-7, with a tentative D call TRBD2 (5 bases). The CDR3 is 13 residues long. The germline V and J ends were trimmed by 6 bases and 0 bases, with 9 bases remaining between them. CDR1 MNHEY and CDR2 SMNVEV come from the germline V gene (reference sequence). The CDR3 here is CASRSGSSYEQYF. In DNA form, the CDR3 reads TGTGCCAGCAGATCGGGGAGCTCCTACGAGCAGTACTTC.

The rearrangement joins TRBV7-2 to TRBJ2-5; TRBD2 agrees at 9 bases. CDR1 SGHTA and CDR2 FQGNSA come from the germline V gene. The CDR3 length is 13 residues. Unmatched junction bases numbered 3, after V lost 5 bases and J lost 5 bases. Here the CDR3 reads CASSGAGGETQYF. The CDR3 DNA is TGTGCCAGCAGCGGAGCGGGGGGCGAGACCCAGTACTTC.

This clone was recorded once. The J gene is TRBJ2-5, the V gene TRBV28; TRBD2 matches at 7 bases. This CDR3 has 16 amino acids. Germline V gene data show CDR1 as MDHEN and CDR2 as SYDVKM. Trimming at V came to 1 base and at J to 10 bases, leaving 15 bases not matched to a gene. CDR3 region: CASSLSSGGPLLGQYF. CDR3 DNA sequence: TGTGCCAGCAGTTTATCCTCGGGGGGTCCCCTTCTTGGCCAGTACTTC.

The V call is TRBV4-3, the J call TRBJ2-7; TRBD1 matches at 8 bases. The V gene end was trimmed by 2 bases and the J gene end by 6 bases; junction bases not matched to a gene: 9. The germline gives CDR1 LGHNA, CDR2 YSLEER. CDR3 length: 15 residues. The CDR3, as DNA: TGCGCCAGCAGCCAATGGGTGGGACAGGCCATCGAGCAGTACTTC. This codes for CASSQWVGQAIEQYF.